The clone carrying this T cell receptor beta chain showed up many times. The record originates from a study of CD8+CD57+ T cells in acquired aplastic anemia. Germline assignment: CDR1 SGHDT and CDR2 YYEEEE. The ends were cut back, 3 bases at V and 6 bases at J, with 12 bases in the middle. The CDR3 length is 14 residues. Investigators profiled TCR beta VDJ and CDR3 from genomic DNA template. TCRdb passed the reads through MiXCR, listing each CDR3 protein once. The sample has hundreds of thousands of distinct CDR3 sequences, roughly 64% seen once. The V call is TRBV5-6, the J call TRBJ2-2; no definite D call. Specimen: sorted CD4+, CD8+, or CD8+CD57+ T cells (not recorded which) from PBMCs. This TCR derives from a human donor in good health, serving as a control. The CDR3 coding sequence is TGTGCCAGCAGCTCAATTTCCAGAGCCGGGGAGCTGTTTTTT. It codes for CASSSISRAGELFF.